Below, 7 T cell receptor beta chains from the same sample are listed, as sequenced in a study of cytotoxic CD8 clonotypes in ibrutinib-treated CLL. Sequenced by immunoSEQ multiplex PCR; TCRdb stores in-frame clones only, minus some. The data contain approximately 67,000 clones, around 84% of them singletons. Sequenced material: PBMCs, taken at disease progression, from a patient treated with ibrutinib. The receptors come from a human donor with chronic lymphocytic leukemia.

The chain employs TRBV7-6 and TRBJ2-3; the D is unclear. The CDR3 is 12 amino acids. V was clipped by 2 bases and J by 6 bases, with 6 bases between them. Germline CDR1 and CDR2: SGHVS and FNYEAQ. Written as DNA, the CDR3 is TGTGCCAGCAGCTTATTAGAGGATACGCAGTATTTT. Translated, it gives CASSLLEDTQYF.

The CDR3 DNA is TGTGCCAGCAGTCTACTCCGGGGGAGCAATCAGCCCCAGCATTTT. Translation: CASSLLRGSNQPQHF. The chain joins TRBV28 to TRBJ1-5, with a tentative D call TRBD1 (5 bases). The V end lost 5 bases, the J end lost 1 base, and 12 bases lay between the germline ends. The CDR3 is 15 residues long. Germline V CDR1 and CDR2: MDHEN, SYDVKM. The variable domain in full, with the rest retrieved from reference TRBV28 and TRBJ1-5, is DVKVTQSSRYLVKRTGEKVFLECVQDMDHENMFWYRQDPGLGLRLIYFSYDVKMKEKGDIPEGYSVSREKKERFSLILESASTNQTSMYLCASSLLRGSNQPQHFGDGTRLSIL.

This CDR3 reads CASSLPPLTTRSYNEQFF. CDR3 sequence (DNA): TGTGCCAGCAGTTTACCCCCTTTGACTACTCGCTCCTACAATGAGCAGTTCTTC. The V gene is TRBV28, the J gene TRBJ2-1, with TRBD2 as a possible D gene (5 bases). From germline, CDR1 is MDHEN and CDR2 SYDVKM. The CDR3 is made up of 18 amino acids. The V end was cut by 2 bases, the J end by 0 bases, with 17 bases between.

The rearrangement joins TRBV7-8 to TRBJ2-3; the match to TRBD2 covers 15 bases. The CDR3 length is 18 residues. V dropped 3 bases and J dropped 2; count of bases not matched to a gene: 6. Germline CDR1 and CDR2: SGHVS and FQNEAQ. The CDR3 reads CASSLPGLAGGITDTQYF. Written as DNA, the CDR3 is TGTGCCAGCAGCTTGCCGGGACTAGCGGGGGGCATCACAGATACGCAGTATTTT.

V usage is TRBV2 and J usage is TRBJ1-4; unclear D gene. The CDR3 spans 15 residues. V gave up 6 bases and J gave up 4 bases, with 15 bases separating them. Germline V gene sequence: CDR1 SNHLY, CDR2 FYNNEI. CDR3 DNA sequence: TGTGCCAGCAGAAGAGAGGGCAGGAGTAATGAAAAACTGTTTTTT. It translates to CASRREGRSNEKLFF.

This chain uses TRBV19 with TRBJ1-1; D remains ambiguous. The CDR3 sequence is 15 residues long. Germline V gives CDR1 LNHDA, CDR2 SQIVND (reference sequence). Trimming pared 4 bases from V and 2 bases from J, leaving 14 bases between. As DNA, the CDR3 is TGTGCCAGTAGTAGGGAGGACGTTGTCAACACTGAAGCTTTCTTT. This translates into CASSREDVVNTEAFF.

This chain joins TRBV21-1 and TRBJ2-6; the DNA was not used to check the table's D call, TRBD1. TRBV21-1 constitutes a pseudogene. The CDR3 runs 17 residues. CDR3 amino acids: CASSSWTVSSGANVLTF. In DNA form, the CDR3 reads TGTGCCAGCAGCAGTTGGACAGTTTCCTCTGGGGCCAACGTCCTGACTTTC.